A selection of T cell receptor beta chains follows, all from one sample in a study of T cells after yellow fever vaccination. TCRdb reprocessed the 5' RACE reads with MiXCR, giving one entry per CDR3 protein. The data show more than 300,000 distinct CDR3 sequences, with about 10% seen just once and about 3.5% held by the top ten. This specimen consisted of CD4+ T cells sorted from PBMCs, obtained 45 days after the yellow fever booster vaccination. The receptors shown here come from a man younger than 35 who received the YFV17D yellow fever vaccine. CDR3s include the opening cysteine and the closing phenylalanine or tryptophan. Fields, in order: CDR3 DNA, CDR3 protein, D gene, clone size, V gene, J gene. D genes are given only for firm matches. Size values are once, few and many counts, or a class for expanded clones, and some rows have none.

CDR3nt: TGTGCCAGCAGCCTTCTGGGGACAGGGAAGGCCTACAATGAGCAGTTCTTC
CDR3aa: CASSLLGTGKAYNEQFF
d_gene: TRBD1
abundance: few
v_gene: TRBV7-9
j_gene: TRBJ2-1

CDR3nt: TGTGCCAGCAGCCCGACCCCAGGGGAAGAGACCCAGTACTTC
CDR3aa: CASSPTPGEETQYF
d_gene: .
abundance: few
v_gene: TRBV7-6
j_gene: TRBJ2-5

CDR3nt: TGTGCCGGCAAAGGGCCAGGGGGCGGAAAACTGTTTTTT
CDR3aa: CAGKGPGGGKLFF
d_gene: TRBD1
abundance: .
v_gene: TRBV2
j_gene: TRBJ1-4

CDR3nt: TGTGCCAGCACCTTCTTCGGGCAGGGGGCTGTCAATGAGCAGTTCTTC
CDR3aa: CASTFFGQGAVNEQFF
d_gene: TRBD1
abundance: many
v_gene: TRBV5-5
j_gene: TRBJ2-1

CDR3nt: TGTGCCAGCAGTCTAGCCCCTCAGGGGGGCGAGCAGTACTTC
CDR3aa: CASSLAPQGGEQYF
d_gene: .
abundance: few
v_gene: TRBV11-2
j_gene: TRBJ2-7

CDR3nt: TGCGCCAGCAGCCAAGACTTCTCTGGAGGGGAGACCCAGTACTTC
CDR3aa: CASSQDFSGGETQYF
d_gene: .
abundance: few
v_gene: TRBV4-3
j_gene: TRBJ2-5

CDR3nt: TGTGCCAGCAGCTTAGAAGCGGGGGGATTGGGGTACATTCAGTACTTC
CDR3aa: CASSLEAGGLGYIQYF
d_gene: TRBD2
abundance: many
v_gene: TRBV7-2
j_gene: TRBJ2-4

CDR3nt: TGTGCCAGCAGTCTCCGGACATATACGCAGTATTTT
CDR3aa: CASSLRTYTQYF
d_gene: .
abundance: few
v_gene: TRBV2
j_gene: TRBJ2-3

CDR3nt: TGTGCCAGCAGTTTAACGGGCGCAGGGGATCCTGGGGCCAACGTCCTGACTTTC
CDR3aa: CASSLTGAGDPGANVLTF
d_gene: .
abundance: few
v_gene: TRBV12-3/TRBV12-4
j_gene: TRBJ2-6

CDR3nt: TGTGCCAGCAGTGACGGGACAGGGGAAAGATACACTGAAGCTTTCTTT
CDR3aa: CASSDGTGERYTEAFF
d_gene: TRBD1
abundance: few
v_gene: TRBV6-4
j_gene: TRBJ1-1